Listed below are T cell receptor beta chains from one sample, sequenced in a study of PD-L1 blockade in urothelial cancer. Assay: immunoSEQ multiplex PCR; the TCRdb copy retains only in-frame clones and omits some. In the table there are 100,000 to 150,000 clones, around 84% of which are singletons. This material consisted of PBMCs, taken around atezolizumab (anti-PD-L1) treatment. The receptors derive from a man in his fifties or sixties with urothelial cancer. The CDR3 runs from the conserved cysteine through the conserved F or W. The D gene is left open where the match is weak. Expanded clones get a size class; other rows say once, few or many, or leave the size out.

j_gene: TRBJ2-7
v_gene: TRBV6-5
abundance: NA
d_gene: NA
CDR3nt: TGTGCCAGCAGCCAGACAGATTACTTATCCTACGAGCAGTACTTC
CDR3aa: CASSQTDYLSYEQYF

j_gene: TRBJ1-6
v_gene: TRBV7-2
abundance: NA
d_gene: TRBD1
CDR3nt: TGTGCCAGCAGCCGGGGACAGGGGGTAATCCCCTATAATTCACCCCTCCACTTT
CDR3aa: CASSRGQGVIPYNSPLHF

j_gene: TRBJ2-1
v_gene: TRBV6-5
abundance: NA
d_gene: NA
CDR3nt: TGTGCCAGCAGTTACGGCGGCTACGGGAATGAGCAGTTCTTC
CDR3aa: CASSYGGYGNEQFF

j_gene: TRBJ2-3
v_gene: TRBV29-1
abundance: NA
d_gene: NA
CDR3nt: TGCAGCGTTGGGACAGCGGTTAGCACAGATACGCAGTATTTT
CDR3aa: CSVGTAVSTDTQYF

j_gene: TRBJ2-3
v_gene: TRBV5-4
abundance: NA
d_gene: NA
CDR3nt: TGTGCCAGCAGCCACCAGGGACTCCTTGATGATACGCAGTATTTT
CDR3aa: CASSHQGLLDDTQYF

j_gene: TRBJ2-5
v_gene: TRBV7-2
abundance: NA
d_gene: NA
CDR3nt: TGTGCCAGCAGCTCACAGGGGAGGGAGACCCAGTACTTC
CDR3aa: CASSSQGRETQYF

j_gene: TRBJ1-1
v_gene: TRBV28
abundance: NA
d_gene: NA
CDR3nt: TGTGCCAGCAGTTTTGGCCGGCCGAGGGACACTGAAGCTTTCTTT
CDR3aa: CASSFGRPRDTEAFF

j_gene: TRBJ1-1
v_gene: TRBV5-4
abundance: many
d_gene: TRBD1
CDR3nt: TGTGCCAGCAGCCGGGGGACAGGCCTCATGAACACTGAAGCTTTCTTT
CDR3aa: CASSRGTGLMNTEAFF

j_gene: TRBJ1-4
v_gene: TRBV5-4
abundance: NA
d_gene: NA
CDR3nt: TGTGCCAGCAGCTTGGGGGGGGGTAATGAAAAACTGTTTTTT
CDR3aa: CASSLGGGNEKLFF

j_gene: TRBJ2-6
v_gene: TRBV19
abundance: NA
d_gene: NA
CDR3nt: TGTGCCAGTAAGTTGCAGGGCCTCTCTGGGGCCAACGTCCTGACTTTC
CDR3aa: CASKLQGLSGANVLTF

j_gene: TRBJ2-2
v_gene: TRBV7-8
abundance: NA
d_gene: NA
CDR3nt: TGTGCCAGCAGCTTATTAGCTAGCACCGGGGAGCTGTTTTTT
CDR3aa: CASSLLASTGELFF

j_gene: TRBJ1-2
v_gene: TRBV19
abundance: NA
d_gene: NA
CDR3nt: TGTGCCAGTAGTGACAACAGGGTGTTGAATGGCTACACCTTC
CDR3aa: CASSDNRVLNGYTF

j_gene: TRBJ1-2
v_gene: TRBV5-4
abundance: NA
d_gene: NA
CDR3nt: TGTGCCAGCAGCCCCAAACAGGGAGACTATGGCTACACCTTC
CDR3aa: CASSPKQGDYGYTF

j_gene: TRBJ2-7
v_gene: TRBV6-1
abundance: NA
d_gene: TRBD2
CDR3nt: TGTGCCAGCAATCTAGCGGGAGGACACGAGCAGTACTTC
CDR3aa: CASNLAGGHEQYF

j_gene: TRBJ2-2
v_gene: TRBV5-1
abundance: NA
d_gene: TRBD2
CDR3nt: TGCGCCAGCAGCTTGGGGCTAGCGGCGAACACCGGGGAGCTGTTTTTT
CDR3aa: CASSLGLAANTGELFF

j_gene: TRBJ1-6
v_gene: TRBV5-1
abundance: NA
d_gene: NA
CDR3nt: TGCGCCAGCCGACTGGGGGGGGGTGGATCACCCCTCCACTTT
CDR3aa: CASRLGGGGSPLHF

j_gene: TRBJ2-7
v_gene: TRBV5-1
abundance: NA
d_gene: NA
CDR3nt: TGCGCCAGCAGCTCTGGACAGACCTCCTACGAGCAGTACTTC
CDR3aa: CASSSGQTSYEQYF

j_gene: TRBJ2-1
v_gene: TRBV7-2
abundance: NA
d_gene: TRBD1
CDR3nt: TGTGCCAGCAGCTTATTTTGGCAGGGGGCGGATAATGAGCAGTTCTTC
CDR3aa: CASSLFWQGADNEQFF

j_gene: TRBJ1-6
v_gene: TRBV19
abundance: NA
d_gene: NA
CDR3nt: TGTGCCAGTAGTATAGCTCATAATTCACCCCTCCACTTT
CDR3aa: CASSIAHNSPLHF

j_gene: TRBJ2-7
v_gene: TRBV6-1
abundance: NA
d_gene: TRBD2
CDR3nt: TGTGCCAGCAGCTTAGCGGGAGTCTCCTACGAGCAGTACTTC
CDR3aa: CASSLAGVSYEQYF

j_gene: TRBJ2-3
v_gene: TRBV9
abundance: NA
d_gene: NA
CDR3nt: TGTGCCAGCAGCGTAGGGGGGCCTTCTCCAGTTACGCAGTATTTT
CDR3aa: CASSVGGPSPVTQYF

j_gene: TRBJ2-5
v_gene: TRBV7-6
abundance: NA
d_gene: NA
CDR3nt: TGTGCCAGCAGCCCTGAGGTGGCAGGGCAAGAGACCCAGTACTTC
CDR3aa: CASSPEVAGQETQYF

j_gene: TRBJ2-7
v_gene: TRBV6-1
abundance: few
d_gene: NA
CDR3nt: TGTGCCAGCTATGCCGGGGTCGGAGGGATATACGAGCAGTACTTC
CDR3aa: CASYAGVGGIYEQYF

j_gene: TRBJ1-1
v_gene: TRBV15
abundance: NA
d_gene: NA
CDR3nt: TGTGCCACCAGCAAGGGGGACACTGAAGCTTTCTTT
CDR3aa: CATSKGDTEAFF